This TCR beta chain came from a study of CD4 T cells in relation to SARS-CoV-2 and coronaviruses. Broader study findings: No crossreactivity against non-spike viral proteins was tested here.

V was cut by 2 bases and J by 4 bases, with 6 bases left in between. The length of the CDR3 is 13 residues. The germline CDR1 and CDR2 sequences are SGHRS and YFSETQ. On this clone: Its antigen is undetermined.

The data were produced by immunoSEQ multiplex PCR, yet TCRdb's version contains in-frame clones alone and is incomplete. This sample has roughly 36,000 clones, with 70% to 90% found just once. Sequencing was done on a sample of memory CD4+ T cells from PBMCs. The chain joins TRBV5-1 to TRBJ2-2, with D tentatively TRBD1 (5 bases). The receptor was derived from an adult with COVID-19. CDR3 sequence reads: CASSFQGTGELFF. The CDR3 DNA reads TGCGCCAGCAGCTTTCAGGGCACCGGGGAGCTGTTTTTT.